The 24 T cell receptor beta chains below all came from one sample that was sequenced in a study of T cells in Graves' hyperthyroidism and ophthalmopathy. Amplified regions were TCR beta CDR3 sequences from RNA transcripts. Primed by the HTBI set, a first-round RT-PCR was run on the TCR CDR3. One entry per CDR3 protein results from TCRdb running MiXCR on the multiplex PCR reads. Of around 340,000 distinct CDR3 sequences in the sample, approximately 15% were seen once. The sequencing sample was made of blood. Every receptor here comes from a woman between 25 and 40 years old with Graves' hyperthyroidism.

This clonotype has only a few counts. At one of its ends the junction is not consistent with the germline gene, which may arise from a read error. The chain couples TRBV3-1 to TRBJ2-5; D is undetermined. CDR1 is LGHDT and CDR2 is YNNKEL in the germline V gene (reference sequence). The CDR3 is made up of 11 amino acids. The CDR3 loop reads CASSQEESWHF. For the CDR3, the DNA is TGTGCCAGCAGCCAAGAAGAGTCCTGGCACTTC.

Many counts were recorded for this clonotype. The chain recombines TRBV7-3 with TRBJ2-1, with TRBD2 as a possible D gene (6 bases). From germline, CDR1 is SGHTA and CDR2 FQGTGA. This CDR3 comprises 15 residues. The V end was cut by 0 bases, the J end by 3 bases, with 9 bases between. The CDR3 protein is CASSLTSGNYNEQFF. In DNA form, the CDR3 reads TGTGCCAGCAGCTTAACTAGCGGAAACTACAATGAGCAGTTCTTC.

This clonotype showed up just a few times. Since a much larger clone is just one base distant, this may be a read error. The chain carries TRBV28 and TRBJ2-5; D is uncertain. Germline V gene data show CDR1 as MDHEN and CDR2 as SYDVKM. The CDR3 runs 15 residues. CDR3 region: CAGSDRSKDAETQYF. DNA of the CDR3: TGTGCCGGCAGTGACCGATCCAAGGACGCGGAGACCCAGTACTTC.

This clonotype was seen repeatedly, ten times or more. The V gene is TRBV2, the J gene TRBJ2-3, with TRBD1 matching 11 bases. Losses at the gene ends were 5 bases for V and 0 bases for J; bases not matched to a gene: 7. CDR1 SNHLY and CDR2 FYNNEI come from the germline V gene. The CDR3 sequence is 17 residues long. The CDR3 region has the DNA TGTGCCAGCAGTTCCGGGACAGGGGGAACTAGCACAGATACGCAGTATTTT. Protein: CASSSGTGGTSTDTQYF.

The genes are TRBV20-1 and TRBJ2-7; D ambiguous. The germline CDR1 and CDR2 sequences are DFQATT and SNEGSKA (reference sequence). Trimming pared 0 bases from V and 6 bases from J, leaving 9 bases between. The CDR3 has 12 amino acids. CDR3 in DNA: TGCAGTGCTAGAGAGCTATCTATCGAGCAGTACTTC. Its protein is CSARELSIEQYF.

This clonotype was seen a few times. The CDR3 nucleotides read TGTGCCTGGAGTGACCCTGTCGAAGCTTTCTTT. It is translated as CAWSDPVEAFF. J is TRBJ1-1 and V is TRBV30; D not certain. Trimming stripped 1 base from V and 8 bases from J, with 8 bases between. The CDR3 has 11 residues. CDR1 is GTSNPN and CDR2 is SVGIG in the germline V gene (reference sequence).

This clonotype has a count of ten or more. The chain uses TRBV28 and TRBJ2-7; 7 bases are shared with TRBD2. The CDR3 is 15 amino acids. From germline, CDR1 is MDHEN and CDR2 SYDVKM. Trimming cost V 3 bases and J 2 bases; bases outside gene matches: 7. CDR3 region: CASSFSGTQTYEQYF. As DNA, the CDR3 is TGTGCCAGCAGTTTCAGCGGGACTCAGACCTACGAGCAGTACTTC.

The rearrangement joins TRBV30 to TRBJ1-5; 8 positions agree with TRBD1. V shed 0 bases and J 6 bases; nucleotides not matched to a gene: 7. Looked up from germline, CDR1 is GTSNPN and CDR2 is SVGIG (reference sequence). The CDR3 consists of 15 residues. The CDR3 loop reads CAWSVGDRGGQPQHF. The CDR3, as DNA: TGTGCCTGGAGTGTCGGCGACAGGGGCGGTCAGCCCCAGCATTTT.

This clonotype was observed at least ten times. The chain's CDR3 is CASIPIDRDTDTQYF. Written as DNA, the CDR3 is TGTGCCAGCATTCCCATCGACAGGGACACAGATACGCAGTATTTT. The chain joins TRBV6-1 to TRBJ2-3, with TRBD1 matching over 7 bases. Germline-derived CDR1 and CDR2 are MNHNS and SASEGT. The CDR3 is 15 residues long. V dropped 7 bases and J dropped 2; count of bases not matched to a gene: 9.

The chain carries TRBV5-5 and TRBJ1-1; D might be TRBD1 (6 bases). This CDR3 is built from 19 residues. The germline CDR1 and CDR2 sequences are SGHKS and YYEKEE (reference sequence). V was shortened by 4 bases and J by 0 bases, with 25 bases between the two germline ends. The CDR3 DNA reads TGTGCCAGCAGCCCGGACAGAAGTATTATATGGAGTATGAACACTGAAGCTTTCTTT. Its translation: CASSPDRSIIWSMNTEAFF.

A word on this clonotype: This could be a read error, since a much larger clone is one nucleotide away. This chain uses TRBV28 with TRBJ2-2; D not certain. CDR1 and CDR2 (germline): MDHEN, SYDVKM. The CDR3 sequence is 15 residues long. The V end was cut by 6 bases, the J end by 2 bases, with 13 bases between. CDR3 nucleotide sequence: TGTGCCAGCAGGACGGGCAGTTTTAACACCGGGGAGCTGTTTTTT. It translates to CASRTGSFNTGELFF.

There are a few counts of this clonotype. V gene TRBV9 combines with J gene TRBJ2-3; TRBD1 is a possible D gene (5 bases). Germline CDR1 reads SGDLS; CDR2 reads YYNGEE. The CDR3 is made up of 15 amino acids. Trimming took off 0 bases at V and 6 bases at J, with 14 bases between the two ends. The CDR3 nucleotides read TGTGCCAGCAGCGTAGAACACGGACCAGGGGATACGCAGTATTTT. Translation gives CASSVEHGPGDTQYF.

At least ten counts were recorded for this clonotype. The chain employs TRBV7-8 and TRBJ2-1, with a tentative D call TRBD2 (5 bases). Trimming stripped 2 bases from V and 8 bases from J, with 10 bases between. This CDR3 is 13 amino acids long. Germline CDR1 and CDR2: SGHVS and FQNEAQ. The CDR3 DNA reads as TGTGCCAGCAGCTTACGGCTAGCAGATGAGCAGTTCTTC. Translating it yields CASSLRLADEQFF.

Ten or more counts support this clonotype. This chain uses TRBV5-1 with TRBJ2-1; D might be TRBD2 (5 bases). This CDR3 has 14 amino acids. The V gene's germline CDR1 is SGHRS and CDR2 YFSETQ. With 0 bases removed from V and 6 bases from J, the gap between germline ends came to 10 bases. CDR3 region: CASSLGSSLNEQFF. CDR3 bases: TGCGCCAGCAGCTTGGGTTCTAGCCTCAATGAGCAGTTCTTC.

This clonotype was counted many times. The CDR3 here is CASSLGTSNEQFF. The DNA of the CDR3 is TGCGCCAGCAGCTTGGGGACTAGCAATGAGCAGTTCTTC. This chain links TRBV5-1 with TRBJ2-1, with 7 bases that match TRBD2. Germline V gene sequence: CDR1 SGHRS, CDR2 YFSETQ. There are 13 residues in the CDR3. With V trimmed by 0 bases and J by 6 bases, 0 bases remained unmatched.

The gene calls are TRBV7-2 and TRBJ2-1; TRBD2 aligns across 9 bases. V shed 1 base, J shed 7 bases, and the junction held 5 bases outside the gene matches. This CDR3 has 15 amino acids. The germline CDR1 and CDR2 sequences are SGHTA and FQGNSA. CDR3 in amino acids: CASSLGGGARNEQFF. CDR3 nucleotide sequence: TGTGCCAGCAGCTTAGGCGGGGGGGCGAGGAATGAGCAGTTCTTC. Full variable domain (missing parts from reference TRBV7-2 and TRBJ2-1): GAGVSQSPSNKVTEKGKDVELRCDPISGHTALYWYRQSLGQGLEFLIYFQGNSAPDKSGLPSDRFSAERTGGSVSTLTIQRTQQEDSAVYLCASSLGGGARNEQFFGPGTRLTVL.

Of note for this clonotype: The junction shows a germline mismatch at one end, possibly a read error. The chain carries TRBV27 and TRBJ2-1, with D possibly being TRBD2 (6 bases). This CDR3 spans 13 amino acids. The germline V gene encodes CDR1 MNHEY and CDR2 SMNVEV (reference sequence). In nucleotides, the CDR3 is TGTGCCAGCAGTTTGAGATTTAGGGAGGAGGGTATCTTC. It is translated as CASSLRFREEGIF.

This clonotype was counted many times. The V and J genes are TRBV7-9 and TRBJ1-5; no firm D call. Germline V gene lookup returns CDR1 SEHNR and CDR2 FQNEAQ (reference sequence). The CDR3 contains 14 residues. V was shortened by 2 bases and J by 2 bases, with 7 bases between the two germline ends. The CDR3 spells CASSLTDGNQPQHF. The CDR3 DNA sequence: TGTGCCAGCAGCTTAACGGACGGCAATCAGCCCCAGCATTTT. The variable domain in full, with the rest retrieved from reference TRBV7-9 and TRBJ1-5, is DTGVSQNPRHKITKRGQNVTFRCDPISEHNRLYWYRQTLGQGPEFLTYFQNEAQLEKSRLLSDRFSAERPKGSFSTLEIQRTEQGDSAMYLCASSLTDGNQPQHFGDGTRLSIL.

This clonotype has just a few counts. V is TRBV6-1 and J is TRBJ1-5; D is unresolved. The germline V and J ends were trimmed by 10 bases and 3 bases, with 13 bases remaining between them. The CDR3 has 13 residues. Germline CDR1 reads MNHNS; CDR2 reads SASEGT. The CDR3 DNA follows: TGTGCCACACAACCGGGCCACAATCAGCCCCAGCATTTT. Its translation: CATQPGHNQPQHF.

CDR3 DNA: TGTGCCAGCCGACCTTATGGGAATTCACCCCTCCACTTT. Its translation is CASRPYGNSPLHF. V is TRBV6-1 and J is TRBJ1-6; the D is unclear. V was cut by 8 bases and J by 7 bases, with 12 bases left in between. Looked up from germline, CDR1 is MNHNS and CDR2 is SASEGT. The CDR3 has 13 residues.

This clonotype has more than one count but fewer than ten. CDR3 in amino acids: CASRATGTAGRTQHF. The CDR3 bases are TGTGCCAGCAGAGCAACCGGGACAGCAGGACGGACCCAGCATTTT. This chain uses TRBV2 with TRBJ1-5; 7 nucleotides line up with TRBD1. This CDR3 is built from 15 residues. Germline V CDR1 and CDR2: SNHLY, FYNNEI. Losses at the gene ends were 6 bases for V and 11 bases for J; bases not matched to a gene: 16.

This clonotype has only a few counts. A much larger clone is a single base away; this may be a read error. J is TRBJ1-1 and V is TRBV12-3 or TRBV12-4; unclear D gene. V was pared by 6 bases and J by 4 bases, with 15 bases between. This CDR3 has 14 amino acids. The CDR3 DNA sequence: TGTGCCAGCAGCTACGGAGGCCTAAGCACTGAAGCTTTCTTT. It yields the protein CASSYGGLSTEAFF.

This chain links TRBV5-4 with TRBJ2-5; 10 nucleotides agree with TRBD2. Germline trimming cut 2 bases from V and 5 bases from J; bases unmatched to any gene: 3. The CDR3 has 14 residues. Germline V gene sequence: CDR1 SGHNT, CDR2 YYREEE (reference sequence). CDR3 nucleotide sequence: TGTGCCAGCAGCTTTAGCGGGAGGTGGGAGACCCAGTACTTC. Translating gives CASSFSGRWETQYF.

At least ten counts were recorded for this clonotype. The chain uses TRBV7-9 and TRBJ1-2; the D is unclear. The CDR3 is 14 amino acids. Germline V CDR1 and CDR2: SEHNR, FQNEAQ (reference sequence). The V gene lost 3 bases and the J gene lost 2 bases, with 10 bases spanning the gap. For the CDR3, the DNA is TGTGCCAGCAGCTTGGCCCTGGGGAACTATGGCTACACCTTC. Translation: CASSLALGNYGYTF. The full variable domain, in which reference TRBV7-9 and TRBJ1-2 provide the parts outside the CDR3, is DTGVSQNPRHKITKRGQNVTFRCDPISEHNRLYWYRQTLGQGPEFLTYFQNEAQLEKSRLLSDRFSAERPKGSFSTLEIQRTEQGDSAMYLCASSLALGNYGYTFGSGTRLTVV.